This T cell receptor (beta chain) emerged from a study of CXCR3-negative and CXCR3-positive naive CD8 T cells. Across the whole study: The libraries together contributed about 135 million TRB reads, each supplying about 1.5 +/- 0.3 million. Study-level results: TRBV-TRBJ usage matched between naive CXCR3-negative and CXCR3-positive cells but not between memory cells. Compared with CXCR3-negative naive cells, CXCR3-positive naive cells showed more hydrophobic TRB CDR3s.

The libraries of TRB cDNA were constructed through 5' RACE using UMI labels. Using the 5' RACE reads, TCRdb records one entry per CDR3 protein without DNA. The sample table includes 6,900 or so distinct CDR3 sequences. CDR1 and CDR2 (germline): SGHRS, YFSETQ. This CDR3 has 15 residues. At 300,000 to 350,000 cells each, triplicate sorts were carried out for each CD8+ T cell subset. Naive CD8+ T cells had a CD45RO-CCR7+CD27+CD95- phenotype. Concerning this clonotype: The antigen is unknown.

The clonotype comes from a human donor in good health. Some clones in this sample may be carry-over from other donors' samples. This rearrangement joins TRBV5-1 to TRBJ2-5; TCRdb picks TRBD2, but there is no DNA to check that call. Sequences were obtained from naive CXCR3+ CD8+ T cells from blood. As to subset: CD45RO-CCR7+CD27+CD95- naive CD8+ T cells expressing CXCR3 (TNR3+). This chain's CDR3 is CASRVTSGGQETQYF.